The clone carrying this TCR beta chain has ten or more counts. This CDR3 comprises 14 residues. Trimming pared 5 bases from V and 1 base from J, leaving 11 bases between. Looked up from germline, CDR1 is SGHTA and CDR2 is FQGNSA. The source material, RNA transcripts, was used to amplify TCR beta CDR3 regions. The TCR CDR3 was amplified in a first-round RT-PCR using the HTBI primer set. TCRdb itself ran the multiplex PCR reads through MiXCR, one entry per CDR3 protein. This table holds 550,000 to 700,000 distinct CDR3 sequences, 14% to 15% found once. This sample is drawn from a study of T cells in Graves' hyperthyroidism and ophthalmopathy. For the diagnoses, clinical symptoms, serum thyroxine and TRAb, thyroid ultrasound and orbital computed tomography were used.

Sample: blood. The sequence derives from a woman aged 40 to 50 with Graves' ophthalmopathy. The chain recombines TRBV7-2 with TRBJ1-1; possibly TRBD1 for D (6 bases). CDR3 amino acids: CASSPQTGNTEAFF. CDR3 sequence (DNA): TGTGCCAGCAGCCCCCAGACAGGGAACACTGAAGCTTTCTTT.